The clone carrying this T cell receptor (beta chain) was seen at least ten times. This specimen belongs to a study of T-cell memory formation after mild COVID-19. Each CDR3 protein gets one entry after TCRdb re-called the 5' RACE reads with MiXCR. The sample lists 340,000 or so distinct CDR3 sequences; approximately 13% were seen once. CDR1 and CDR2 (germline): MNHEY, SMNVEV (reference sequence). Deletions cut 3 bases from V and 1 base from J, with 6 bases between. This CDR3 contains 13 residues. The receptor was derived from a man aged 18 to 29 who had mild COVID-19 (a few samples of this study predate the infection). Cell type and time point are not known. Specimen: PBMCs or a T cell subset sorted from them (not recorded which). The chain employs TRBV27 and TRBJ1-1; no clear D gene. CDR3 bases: TGTGCCAGCAGTTTGATGTCGAACACTGAAGCTTTCTTT. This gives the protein CASSLMSNTEAFF.